These 29 T cell receptor beta chains came from one sample sequenced in a study of tumor-infiltrating lymphocytes in localized non-small cell lung cancer. The data were produced by immunoSEQ multiplex PCR, yet TCRdb's version contains in-frame clones alone and is incomplete. The sample holds about 16,000 clones, 70% to 80% seen once. The sample consisted of lung tumor tissue. The source of these receptors is a human donor with non-small cell lung cancer.

This clone was seen a single time. The chain employs TRBV2 and TRBJ2-1; the D is unclear. The CDR3 runs 11 residues. V lost 7 bases to trimming and J lost 7 bases, with 8 bases between them. Germline CDR1 reads SNHLY; CDR2 reads FYNNEI. CDR3 sequence (DNA): TGTGCCAGCAAGCTGCGGAATGAGCAGTTCTTC. Its translation is CASKLRNEQFF.

The chain combines TRBV5-1 with TRBJ2-1, with 10 bases matching TRBD2. The ends lost 0 bases at V and 8 bases at J; junction bases unmatched: 5. This CDR3 comprises 15 residues. The germline CDR1 and CDR2 sequences are SGHRS and YFSETQ. The CDR3 here is CASSLAGLAPHEQFF. The CDR3 bases are TGCGCCAGCAGCTTGGCGGGACTAGCGCCCCATGAGCAGTTCTTC.

This chain links TRBV29-1 with TRBJ2-7; D is unclear. CDR3 length: 12 amino acids. Per germline, CDR1 SQVTM and CDR2 ANQGSEA. V gave up 2 bases and J gave up 4 bases, with 9 bases separating them. CDR3 amino acids: CSVELEGYEQYF. In nucleotides, the CDR3 is TGCAGCGTTGAATTGGAAGGGTACGAGCAGTACTTC.

This chain joins TRBV4-1 and TRBJ2-3; D unclear. This CDR3 contains 14 residues. Trimming took off 0 bases at V and 2 bases at J, with 6 bases between the two ends. Per the germline V gene, CDR1 is MGHRA and CDR2 is YSYEKL. This CDR3 is CASSQDLTTDTQYF. The CDR3 DNA is TGCGCCAGCAGCCAAGATTTGACCACAGATACGCAGTATTTT.

In its sample, this clone ranks as medium-sized. This rearrangement joins TRBV29-1 to TRBJ1-1; 7 bases are shared with TRBD1. V shed 6 bases and J 2 bases; nucleotides not matched to a gene: 6. Germline CDR1 reads SQVTM; CDR2 reads ANQGSEA. The CDR3 consists of 13 residues. CDR3 residues: CSVHTGVNTEAFF. Here the CDR3 DNA reads TGCAGCGTCCACACAGGGGTCAACACTGAAGCTTTCTTT.

The chain combines TRBV28 with TRBJ1-5; weak D call: TRBD1 (5 bases). Germline values: CDR1 MDHEN, CDR2 SYDVKM. Trimming took off 5 bases at V and 0 bases at J, with 11 bases between the two ends. The CDR3 totals 15 residues. The CDR3 region is CASSITGISNQPQHF. The CDR3 DNA follows: TGTGCCAGCAGTATTACAGGAATTAGCAATCAGCCCCAGCATTTT.

This chain links TRBV28 with TRBJ1-5; D gene uncertain. The CDR3 has 11 amino acids. The V gene lost 2 bases and the J gene lost 7 bases, with 3 bases spanning the gap. Germline V gene lookup returns CDR1 MDHEN and CDR2 SYDVKM. DNA of the CDR3: TGTGCCAGCAGTTTACAACAGCCCCAGCATTTT. This translates into CASSLQQPQHF.

V usage is TRBV5-6 and J usage is TRBJ1-2; D not certain. V shed 0 bases and J shed 4 bases, with 7 bases lying between them. CDR3 length: 13 residues. Germline CDR1 is SGHDT and CDR2 is YYEEEE. In nucleotides, the CDR3 is TGTGCCAGCAGCTTGGTTGGCGCCTATGGCTACACCTTC. This translates into CASSLVGAYGYTF.

The chain uses TRBV6-4 and TRBJ2-1; a weak D match, TRBD2 (7 bases). Trimming cost V 6 bases and J 5 bases, with 11 bases left between them. CDR3 length: 13 residues. Germline CDR1 and CDR2: MRHNA and SNTAGT. CDR3 coding DNA: TGTGCCAGCAGGGCGGGGGCCGACAATGAGCAGTTCTTC. Its protein product is CASRAGADNEQFF.

V is TRBV6-5 and J is TRBJ1-2; D is undetermined. Between the trimmed V and J ends, which lost 7 bases and 8 bases, there was a span of 23 bases. The CDR3 extends over 15 amino acids. CDR1 and CDR2 (germline): MNHEY, SVGAGI. The CDR3 DNA reads TGTGCCAGCACGTCCTCCCCGGCCTCCCGTCCGGGCTACACCTTC. Amino acids: CASTSSPASRPGYTF.

This chain uses TRBV25-1 with TRBJ2-7; TRBD2 aligns across 8 bases. V was clipped by 3 bases and J by 2 bases; unmatched bases: 9. CDR1 and CDR2 from the germline V gene are MGHDK and SYGVNS. The CDR3 totals 16 residues. The CDR3 DNA is TGTGCCAGCAGTGATCGGGGAGGGCGGGGGGCCTACGAGCAGTACTTC. Translated, it gives CASSDRGGRGAYEQYF.

This clone has a handful of counts. CDR3 amino acids: CASSPGLSSGANVLTF. The DNA for the CDR3 is TGTGCCAGCAGTCCCGGACTAAGCTCTGGGGCCAACGTCCTGACTTTC. The gene calls are TRBV27 and TRBJ2-6, with TRBD2 as a possible D gene (6 bases). The CDR3 is made up of 16 amino acids. The V gene's germline CDR1 is MNHEY and CDR2 SMNVEV (reference sequence). V was trimmed by 5 bases and J by 0 bases, leaving 11 bases between them.

The gene calls are TRBV4-2 and TRBJ2-7; D is perhaps TRBD1 or TRBD2 (5 bases each). Germline V gene data show CDR1 as LGHNA and CDR2 as YNFKEQ. CDR3 length: 15 amino acids. Between the trimmed V and J ends, which lost 0 bases and 3 bases, there was a span of 12 bases. This chain's CDR3 is CASSQDTGQSYEQYF. The CDR3 bases are TGTGCCAGCAGCCAAGATACGGGGCAGAGCTACGAGCAGTACTTC.

The gene calls are TRBV15 and TRBJ1-2; D not certain. Germline-derived CDR1 and CDR2 are LNHNV and YYDKDF (reference sequence). The V end lost 8 bases, the J end lost 0 bases, and 4 bases lay between the germline ends. The CDR3 has 11 residues. Here the CDR3 reads CATGSNYGYTF. The DNA of the CDR3 is TGTGCCACCGGTTCTAACTATGGCTACACCTTC.

This clone was seen a single time. At one boundary the junction diverges from the germline segment, which might be a read error. This sequence joins TRBV2 and TRBJ2-7; D gene unclear. Germline V gene lookup returns CDR1 SNHLY and CDR2 FYNNEI. The CDR3 length is 16 residues. The CDR3 region has the DNA TGTGTCAGCAGTGAGGTTTCAACGATGAACGGCTACGAGCAGTACTTC. It codes for CVSSEVSTMNGYEQYF.

This clone showed up just once. This CDR3 reads CASSPRTARETQYF. The DNA of the CDR3 is TGTGCCAGCAGCCCCCGGACAGCCCGGGAGACCCAGTACTTC. The rearrangement uses TRBV7-9 and TRBJ2-5; a possible D gene is TRBD1 (6 bases). The ends were cut back, 5 bases at V and 5 bases at J, with 15 bases in the middle. CDR1 is SEHNR and CDR2 is FQNEAQ in the germline V gene (reference sequence). The CDR3 extends over 14 amino acids.

CDR3 in amino acids: CASSLYGIEAFF. CDR3 nucleotide sequence: TGTGCCAGCAGCTTGTACGGTATTGAAGCTTTCTTT. The chain has TRBV5-6 and TRBJ1-1; D is unresolved. Looked up from germline, CDR1 is SGHDT and CDR2 is YYEEEE. V lost 1 base and J lost 7, with 8 bases in between. The CDR3 has 12 residues.

The rearrangement uses TRBV27 and TRBJ1-1; D is possibly TRBD1 (5 bases). Germline V gives CDR1 MNHEY, CDR2 SMNVEV (reference sequence). The CDR3 contains 19 residues. V shed 1 base and J shed 1 base, with 22 bases lying between them. CDR3 coding DNA: TGTGCCAGCAGTTTATTCGGTAGGCAGGGTAGAAATCGGAACACTGAAGCTTTCTTT. Its translation: CASSLFGRQGRNRNTEAFF.

The gene calls are TRBV9 and TRBJ2-1, with D possibly matching TRBD2 (6 bases). V shed 2 bases and J shed 6 bases, with 9 bases lying between them. The CDR3 loop spans 13 amino acids. The germline V gene has CDR1 SGDLS and CDR2 YYNGEE. CDR3 sequence (DNA): TGTGCCAGCAGCGTTGGGACTTCCAATGAGCAGTTCTTC. Its translation: CASSVGTSNEQFF.

The V and J genes are TRBV20-1 and TRBJ2-5, with a tentative D call TRBD2 (6 bases). V gave up 5 bases and J gave up 2 bases, with 6 bases separating them. CDR3 length equals 11 residues. Germline V gene lookup returns CDR1 DFQATT and CDR2 SNEGSKA (reference sequence). CDR3 in amino acids: CSAGGQETQYF. For the CDR3, the DNA is TGCAGTGCTGGGGGGCAAGAGACCCAGTACTTC.

V is TRBV15 and J is TRBJ1-3; 8 nucleotides agree with TRBD1. Germline values: CDR1 LNHNV, CDR2 YYDKDF (reference sequence). The CDR3 sequence is 16 residues long. Losses at the gene ends were 1 base for V and 6 bases for J; bases not matched to a gene: 8. CDR3 bases: TGTGCCACCAGCAGAGTAGTGACAGGGGTTGAAAACACCATATATTTT. Translated, it gives CATSRVVTGVENTIYF.

The gene calls are TRBV2 and TRBJ2-1; the match to TRBD2 covers 9 bases. This CDR3 is built from 15 residues. Germline trimming cut 5 bases from V and 3 bases from J; bases unmatched to any gene: 5. The germline CDR1 and CDR2 sequences are SNHLY and FYNNEI. Here the CDR3 DNA reads TGTGCCAGCAGTATTTTAGCGGGAGACTACAATGAGCAGTTCTTC. Protein sequence: CASSILAGDYNEQFF. Filled out from reference TRBV2 and TRBJ2-1, the complete variable domain reads EPEVTQTPSHQVTQMGQEVILRCVPISNHLYFYWYRQILGQKVEFLVSFYNNEISEKSEIFDDQFSVERPDGSNFTLKIRSTKLEDSAMYFCASSILAGDYNEQFFGPGTRLTVL.

V is TRBV4-1 and J is TRBJ2-5, with 10 bases that match TRBD1. Unmatched junction bases numbered 5, after V lost 2 bases and J lost 5 bases. Germline V gene data show CDR1 as MGHRA and CDR2 as YSYEKL. The CDR3 runs 15 residues. The CDR3: CASSQRGQGLETQYF. CDR3 nucleotides: TGCGCCAGCAGCCAAAGGGGACAGGGGCTGGAGACCCAGTACTTC.

The rearrangement uses TRBV10-3 and TRBJ1-5; D possibly corresponds to TRBD1 (5 bases). Per the germline V gene, CDR1 is ENHRY and CDR2 is SYGVKD. This CDR3 comprises 15 residues. Trimming removed 3 bases at V and 0 bases at J, with 9 bases between. This chain's CDR3 is CAISDGGSSNQPQHF. CDR3 in DNA: TGTGCCATCAGTGACGGGGGTTCTAGCAATCAGCCCCAGCATTTT.

This clone was observed a handful of times. CDR3 sequence: CASSVASEVAGELFF. The CDR3 DNA reads TGTGCCAGCAGCGTAGCCTCTGAGGTGGCCGGGGAGCTGTTTTTT. V usage is TRBV9 and J usage is TRBJ2-2; D is uncertain. Trimming cost V 0 bases and J 6 bases, with 12 bases left between them. This CDR3 is 15 amino acids long. CDR1 SGDLS and CDR2 YYNGEE come from the germline V gene.

This chain uses TRBV5-1 with TRBJ2-7, with 7 bases fitting TRBD1. The CDR3 length is 13 residues. Trimming cost V 6 bases and J 2 bases; bases outside gene matches: 5. Germline-derived CDR1 and CDR2 are SGHRS and YFSETQ. CDR3: CASTRGPPYEQYF. DNA for the CDR3: TGCGCCAGCACGAGGGGGCCTCCCTACGAGCAGTACTTC.

This chain links TRBV7-2 with TRBJ1-2, with no clear D. CDR1 is SGHTA, CDR2 FQGNSA, per germline. Trimming took 1 base from V and 8 from J, leaving 11 bases between them. CDR3 length: 13 residues. The CDR3 nucleotides read TGTGCCAGCAGCTTAGTGGAGGCGGCAGGCTACACCTTC. This encodes CASSLVEAAGYTF.

The chain links TRBV2 to TRBJ2-7; D is ambiguous. CDR1 is SNHLY and CDR2 is FYNNEI in the germline V gene. The CDR3 is made up of 12 amino acids. The V and J ends lost 4 bases and 1 base respectively, with 5 bases between them. The CDR3 region has the DNA TGTGCCAGCAGTGTGGCGTCCTACGAGCAGTACTTC. This sequence encodes CASSVASYEQYF.

The rearrangement links TRBV13 to TRBJ2-3; the D is unclear. The V end was cut by 1 base, the J end by 1 base, with 9 bases between. Germline lookup yields CDR1 PRHDT and CDR2 FYEKMQ (reference sequence). CDR3 length: 15 residues. The CDR3: CASSLDAGGTDTQYF. The CDR3 nucleotides read TGTGCCAGCAGCTTAGATGCCGGAGGCACAGATACGCAGTATTTT.